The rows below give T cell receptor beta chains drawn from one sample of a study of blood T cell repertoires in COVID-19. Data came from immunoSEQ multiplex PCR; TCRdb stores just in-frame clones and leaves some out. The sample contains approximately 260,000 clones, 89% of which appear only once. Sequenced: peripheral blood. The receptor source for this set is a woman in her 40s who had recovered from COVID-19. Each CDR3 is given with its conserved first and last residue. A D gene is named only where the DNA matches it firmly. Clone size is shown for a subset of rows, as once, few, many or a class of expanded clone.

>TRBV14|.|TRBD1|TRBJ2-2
CASSRIELETGDTGELFF
TGTGCCAGCAGCCGGATCGAACTGGAAACAGGGGACACCGGGGAGCTGTTTTTT
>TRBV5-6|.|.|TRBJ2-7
CASSPRQGRGYEQYF
TGTGCCAGCAGCCCGAGACAGGGGAGGGGGTACGAGCAGTACTTC
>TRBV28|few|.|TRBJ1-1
CASHPPVNTEAFF
TGTGCCAGCCATCCTCCAGTGAACACTGAAGCTTTCTTT
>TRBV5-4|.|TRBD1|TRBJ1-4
CASSLSRGTGDEKLFF
TGTGCCAGCAGCTTGAGTCGCGGGACAGGGGATGAAAAACTGTTTTTT
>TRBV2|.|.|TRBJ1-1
CASSGSVAEAFF
TGTGCCAGCAGTGGGTCAGTGGCTGAAGCTTTCTTT
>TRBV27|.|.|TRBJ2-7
CASSWGLSYEQYF
TGTGCCAGCAGCTGGGGGCTGTCCTACGAGCAGTACTTC
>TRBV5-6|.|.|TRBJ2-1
CASSLAQNNEQFF
TGTGCCAGCAGCTTGGCACAGAACAATGAGCAGTTCTTC
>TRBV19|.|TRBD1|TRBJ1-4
CASSRDRGPEKLFF
TGTGCCAGTAGTCGGGACAGGGGGCCTGAAAAACTGTTTTTT
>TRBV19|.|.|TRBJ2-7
CASSLGTGYEQYF
TGTGCCAGTAGTCTTGGGACTGGTTACGAGCAGTACTTC
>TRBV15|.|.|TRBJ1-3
CATSRDEGTGNTIYF
TGTGCCACCAGCAGAGATGAGGGAACTGGAAACACCATATATTTT